This TCR beta chain comes out of a study of blood T cell repertoires in COVID-19 (TCRdb year 2020). Regarding the study in general: Samples covering the acute and convalescent phases of COVID-19 were provided by collaborators in the United States, Italy and Spain. The material from the prospective study consisted of cDNA or gDNA derived from T cells, B-cell-depleted T cells, or PBMCs. Deeply sampled blood TCRbeta repertoires from subjects exposed to, actively infected with, or recovered from COVID-19 were included in the dataset. The repertoires were released in a freely available public database meant as a resource for research on the immune response to SARS-CoV-2. Samples were obtained from the ongoing ImmuneRACE study (first 160 participants) and from about 1,300 subjects provided by 6 global collaborators. Sample metadata almost always included a de-identified subject ID, COVID-19 status, age in years and sex. Where HLA class I and class II types were available, the types were taken from metadata supplied by the sample provider, not from assay-based typing. Study-level results and caveats: The amount of clinical and demographic metadata varied by source and participant and was provided uncurated.

With respect to this clone: Its antigen is still unknown. Sequence at one end of the junction differs from germline and may be a read error. The sample contains more than one DNA sequence encoding this CDR3.

Participants in the prospective study were aged about 18 to 95 years, lived in 24 United States geographic areas, and enrolled through a virtual design. In the prospective study, participants were assigned to cohorts based on the clinical history participants reported in a screening survey and a study questionnaire. Recovered participants in ImmuneRACE Cohort 3 were defined as having two consecutive negative NP/OP PCR tests, clearance from a healthcare professional, or resolution of symptoms. Mobile phlebotomists in the prospective study collected whole blood, serum and a nasopharyngeal or oropharyngeal swab from every participant. Additional blood draws and questionnaires over an approximately two-month period could optionally be provided by prospective study participants. Prospective study blood samples were shipped either frozen or at room temperature before DNA extraction. TCRbeta CDR3 regions were amplified from genomic DNA using the immunoSEQ Assay, a bias-controlled multiplex PCR. On the study's bioinformatics: Nucleated cell counts per sample were estimated from amplification of reference gene primers within the assay. To quantify the absolute abundance of each unique TCRbeta CDR3 rearrangement, sequence reads were collapsed and filtered. Productive Simpson clonality was computed per sample as the square root of Simpson's diversity index over productive rearrangements. What TCRdb holds here is the immuneACCESS table cut down to in-frame rearrangements. Part of the clones is not present; checked against another copy, under half of the missing clones reflect an unresolved V gene, and the others are unexplained. The V and J calls and clone size were taken over from that table, and D and trimming were inferred from the DNA. For this sample there are 300,000 to 450,000 clones; more than 70% appear just once. The top ten hold approximately 1.2% of the sample.

The CDR3 runs 14 residues from the cysteine to the phenylalanine. The sequence is cut down to CDR3 DNA, 42 bases in frame from base 1. CDR1 and CDR2 are drawn from the germline V gene: KGHSH, LQKENI. In this chain, TRBV18 is recombined with TRBJ2-2; 7 bases in the junction line up with TRBD2. Sequenced: PBMCs or T cells enriched from blood (not recorded which). This receptor was obtained from a man aged 30-40 years who had recovered from COVID-19. The CDR3 protein: CASSPPGGTGELFF. In nucleotide form, the sequence is TGCGCCAGCTCACCACCGGGGGGCACCGGGGAGCTGTTTTTT.